Shown below are 27 T cell receptor beta chains from a single sample sequenced in a study of a mutant IDH1 vaccine in newly diagnosed glioma (TCRdb year 2021). What this sample's time point label stands for: baseline, week 1 (first vaccination visit). The treatment or condition label of this sample denotes: pre-vaccination baseline after standard-of-care therapy. The library came from the immunoSEQ multiplex PCR assay. The immuneACCESS repertoire file appears here via TCRdb, limited to in-frame rearrangements. These files lack a portion of the clones; in checked studies, under half of the deficit traces to unresolved V genes, and the cause of the others is not known. The sample table records around 100,000 clones; about 80% of these occur just once. The biggest ten clones account for 5.3% of the sample. Source: PBMCs, taken from a glioma patient treated with radiotherapy, temozolomide or both. The receptors originated from a man in his forties or fifties with glioma. Some clones in this sample may be carry-over from other donors' samples.

A few counts support this clone. Relative to the germline gene, one junction end is altered; a read error may explain this. V usage is TRBV4-1 and J usage is TRBJ1-2, with 10 bases lining up with TRBD1. Germline loops: CDR1 MGHRA, CDR2 YSYEKL. The CDR3 contains 12 residues. CDR3 DNA: TGCGCCAGCAGCGATCGACAGGGGGCTATATCCTTC. Residues: CASSDRQGAISF.

The gene calls are TRBV19 and TRBJ1-3; 9 nucleotides agree with TRBD1. CDR3 length equals 14 residues. Germline CDR1 and CDR2: LNHDA and SQIVND (reference sequence). The ends lost 8 bases at V and 0 bases at J; junction bases unmatched: 2. CDR3 region: CASGQGSSGNTIYF. In nucleotides, the CDR3 is TGTGCCAGTGGACAGGGGTCCTCTGGAAACACCATATATTTT. The complete variable domain, with remaining parts taken from reference TRBV19 and TRBJ1-3, reads DGGITQSPKYLFRKEGQNVTLSCEQNLNHDAMYWYRQDPGQGLRLIYYSQIVNDFQKGDIAEGYSVSREKKESFPLTVTSAQKNPTAFYLCASGQGSSGNTIYFGEGSWLTVV.

The chain employs TRBV19 and TRBJ2-7; D ambiguous. This CDR3 is built from 12 residues. Germline V gene data show CDR1 as LNHDA and CDR2 as SQIVND (reference sequence). The V gene lost 7 bases and the J gene lost 5 bases, with 12 bases spanning the gap. The CDR3 region has the DNA TGTGCCAGTACTAATAGTTGGGACGAGCAGTACTTC. This encodes CASTNSWDEQYF.

The gene calls are TRBV9 and TRBJ1-6; D call uncertain. V was trimmed by 1 base and J by 6 bases, leaving 8 bases between them. Germline V lookup: CDR1 SGDLS, CDR2 YYNGEE. The CDR3 is 14 amino acids. This CDR3 reads CASSVQVTNSPLHF. CDR3 DNA sequence: TGTGCCAGCAGCGTACAGGTTACTAATTCACCCCTCCACTTT.

This clone was seen once. J is TRBJ1-1 and V is TRBV6-5; 8 bases line up with TRBD1. V shed 6 bases and J 4 bases; nucleotides not matched to a gene: 10. Per germline, CDR1 MNHEY and CDR2 SVGAGI. This CDR3 is built from 15 residues. CDR3 sequence (DNA): TGTGCCAGCAGCCGAAGGACAGGGACACCCACTGAAGCTTTCTTT. This sequence encodes CASSRRTGTPTEAFF.

In this sample, this clone turned up once. The rearrangement links TRBV7-2 to TRBJ2-2; 9 nucleotides agree with TRBD2. Trimming took 1 base from V and 4 from J; bases not matched to a gene: 4. In germline, CDR1 is SGHTA, CDR2 FQGNSA. The CDR3 sequence is 16 residues long. The CDR3 region is CASSLGPSGTTGELFF. CDR3 DNA: TGTGCCAGCAGCTTAGGGCCTAGCGGGACCACCGGGGAGCTGTTTTTT.

The gene calls are TRBV5-6 and TRBJ2-7, with 10 bases lining up with TRBD1. The J segment lost 1 base and the V segment lost 0 bases, leaving 1 base of the junction unmatched. The germline V gene encodes CDR1 SGHDT and CDR2 YYEEEE. CDR3 length: 15 amino acids. DNA for the CDR3: TGTGCCAGCAGCTTGGGGACAGGGGGTTCCTACGAGCAGTACTTC. Translated: CASSLGTGGSYEQYF.

V gene TRBV7-2 combines with J gene TRBJ2-5; D ambiguous. The CDR3 totals 13 residues. Looked up from germline, CDR1 is SGHTA and CDR2 is FQGNSA. Trimming removed 3 bases from V and 2 bases from J, with 7 bases in between. The CDR3 loop is CASSLGKQETQYF. CDR3 in DNA: TGTGCCAGCAGCTTGGGCAAACAAGAGACCCAGTACTTC.

This clone was seen a few times. The genes are TRBV7-2 and TRBJ2-2; D is unclear. The CDR3 length is 12 residues. The V and J ends lost 8 bases and 6 bases respectively, with 10 bases between them. Per the germline V gene, CDR1 is SGHTA and CDR2 is FQGNSA. CDR3 sequence: CASAMAAGELFF. The DNA of the CDR3 is TGTGCCAGCGCTATGGCGGCCGGGGAGCTGTTTTTT.

This clone was detected once. The chain recombines TRBV30 with TRBJ2-5; 7 bases map to TRBD2. Germline-derived CDR1 and CDR2 are GTSNPN and SVGIG (reference sequence). V shed 4 bases and J 2 bases; nucleotides not matched to a gene: 1. The CDR3 covers 12 residues. CDR3: CAWTGGQETQYF. CDR3 nucleotide sequence: TGTGCCTGGACCGGGGGGCAAGAGACCCAGTACTTC.

V and J are TRBV5-6 and TRBJ2-7, with a weak D call TRBD1 (5 bases). The CDR3 has 12 residues. The V end lost 5 bases, the J end lost 7 bases, and 13 bases lay between the germline ends. CDR1 is SGHDT and CDR2 is YYEEEE in the germline V gene. The CDR3 region is CASRRQSWEQYF. CDR3 in DNA: TGTGCCAGCAGGCGACAGTCTTGGGAGCAGTACTTC. The full variable domain, in which reference TRBV5-6 and TRBJ2-7 provide the parts outside the CDR3, is DAGVTQSPTHLIKTRGQQVTLRCSPKSGHDTVSWYQQALGQGPQFIFQYYEEEERQRGNFPDRFSGHQFPNYSSELNVNALLLGDSALYLCASRRQSWEQYFGPGTRLTVT.

The chain combines TRBV5-6 with TRBJ1-5; weak D call: TRBD1 (5 bases). Germline V gene sequence: CDR1 SGHDT, CDR2 YYEEEE. The CDR3 contains 16 residues. V shed 0 bases and J shed 0 bases, with 10 bases lying between them. CDR3 region: CASSLGGGASNQPQHF. CDR3 nucleotides: TGTGCCAGCAGCTTGGGGGGAGGGGCTAGCAATCAGCCCCAGCATTTT.

This sequence joins TRBV14 and TRBJ2-3, with TRBD1 matching 10 bases. The CDR3 length is 16 residues. V shed 0 bases and J 6 bases; nucleotides not matched to a gene: 6. Germline lookup yields CDR1 SGHDN and CDR2 FVKESK. The CDR3 protein is CASSQDAGTGVDTQYF. For the CDR3, the DNA is TGTGCCAGCAGCCAAGACGCCGGGACAGGGGTTGATACGCAGTATTTT.

Here the CDR3 DNA reads TGTGCCAGCAGCTCGTCCCGGGACAGAGGGAATGGCTACACCTTC. Translated: CASSSSRDRGNGYTF. This chain joins TRBV7-9 and TRBJ1-2; TRBD1 agrees at 7 bases. The junction had 11 bases not matched to a gene; V was cut back by 4 bases and J by 6 bases. This CDR3 is built from 15 residues. CDR1 and CDR2 from the germline V gene are SEHNR and FQNEAQ (reference sequence).

The rearrangement joins TRBV5-6 to TRBJ1-6; TRBD1 matches at 8 bases. CDR3 length: 15 residues. V was clipped by 1 base and J by 10 bases; unmatched bases: 7. CDR1 is SGHDT and CDR2 is YYEEEE in the germline V gene. The CDR3 sequence: CASSLLTGGGSPLHF. The DNA of the CDR3 is TGTGCCAGCAGCTTGCTCACAGGGGGAGGATCACCCCTCCACTTT.

The chain links TRBV4-2 to TRBJ1-4; 8 bases fit TRBD1. CDR1 is LGHNA and CDR2 is YNFKEQ in the germline V gene. With 4 bases clipped from V and 8 bases from J, the junction kept 12 bases outside the gene matches. The CDR3 extends over 16 amino acids. CDR3 residues: CASSPPVGQGREKLFF. CDR3 nucleotide sequence: TGTGCCAGCAGCCCCCCTGTCGGACAGGGAAGGGAAAAACTGTTTTTT.

The V gene is TRBV2, the J gene TRBJ1-2; TRBD1 is a possible D gene (5 bases). Looked up from germline, CDR1 is SNHLY and CDR2 is FYNNEI. The CDR3 has 14 amino acids. V gave up 7 bases and J gave up 2 bases, with 14 bases separating them. In nucleotides, the CDR3 is TGTGCCAGCACCCGGGACGGGTCAAACTATGGCTACACCTTC. Amino acids: CASTRDGSNYGYTF.

The V gene is TRBV9, the J gene TRBJ2-1; D is unresolved. The germline V gene has CDR1 SGDLS and CDR2 YYNGEE. V lost 0 bases to trimming and J lost 4 bases, with 14 bases between them. The CDR3 is 16 amino acids. The CDR3 loop reads CASSVDSAQLYNEQFF. The CDR3 nucleotides are TGTGCCAGCAGCGTAGATTCAGCGCAGCTATACAATGAGCAGTTCTTC. Together with reference TRBV9 and TRBJ2-1, the CDR3 gives the full variable domain: DSGVTQTPKHLITATGQRVTLRCSPRSGDLSVYWYQQSLDQGLQFLIQYYNGEERAKGNILERFSAQQFPDLHSELNLSSLELGDSALYFCASSVDSAQLYNEQFFGPGTRLTVL.

The chain couples TRBV11-2 to TRBJ2-5, with 7 nucleotides matching TRBD2. The CDR3 is made up of 14 amino acids. CDR1 is SGHAT and CDR2 is FQNNGV in the germline V gene. V lost 1 base, J lost 5 bases, and 4 bases stayed unmatched. CDR3 sequence reads: CASSLGTSSETQYF. The CDR3 coding sequence is TGTGCCAGCAGCTTAGGGACTAGTTCCGAGACCCAGTACTTC.

The table lists this clone with a count of one. This rearrangement joins TRBV5-1 to TRBJ2-7; 9 bases fit TRBD1. V dropped 1 base and J dropped 5; count of bases not matched to a gene: 10. Germline CDR1 and CDR2: SGHRS and YFSETQ. This CDR3 spans 16 amino acids. CDR3 sequence (DNA): TGCGCCAGCAGCTTGACGGTAACAGGGGGCTACGACGAGCAGTACTTC. Residues: CASSLTVTGGYDEQYF.

This chain uses TRBV29-1 with TRBJ2-5; either TRBD1 or TRBD2 may supply D (5 bases each). Germline CDR1 is SQVTM and CDR2 is ANQGSEA. CDR3 size: 13 residues. V shed 2 bases and J shed 7 bases, with 14 bases lying between them. CDR3 in amino acids: CSVEKLGDRTQYF. The CDR3, as DNA: TGCAGCGTTGAAAAACTAGGGGATCGGACCCAGTACTTC.

The chain combines TRBV29-1 with TRBJ1-1; D call uncertain. There are 13 residues in the CDR3. Germline CDR1 reads SQVTM; CDR2 reads ANQGSEA. Trimming removed 6 bases at V and 0 bases at J, with 11 bases between. The CDR3 DNA follows: TGCAGCGTCACCTCTTTCTTGAACACTGAAGCTTTCTTT. It encodes CSVTSFLNTEAFF.

This chain joins TRBV5-4 and TRBJ2-7, with a tentative D call TRBD1 (6 bases). Germline lookup yields CDR1 SGHNT and CDR2 YYREEE (reference sequence). Trimming took 0 bases from V and 3 from J, leaving 7 bases between them. The length of the CDR3 is 13 residues. CDR3 protein: CASSLGGGYEQYF. The CDR3 DNA is TGTGCCAGCAGCTTGGGAGGGGGCTACGAGCAGTACTTC. Based on the CDR3 plus reference TRBV5-4 and TRBJ2-7, the full variable domain is ETGVTQSPTHLIKTRGQQVTLRCSSQSGHNTVSWYQQALGQGPQFIFQYYREEENGRGNFPPRFSGLQFPNYSSELNVNALELDDSALYLCASSLGGGYEQYFGPGTRLTVT.

The chain joins TRBV29-1 to TRBJ1-2; maybe TRBD1 (5 bases). The CDR3 is 13 amino acids. V lost 3 bases and J 4 bases, leaving 12 bases between the germline ends. From germline, CDR1 is SQVTM and CDR2 ANQGSEA. The CDR3 DNA sequence: TGCAGCGTTGATGTGTTAGACAGCTATGGCTACACCTTC. Its translation is CSVDVLDSYGYTF.

The genes are TRBV30 and TRBJ2-6, with 7 bases identical to TRBD1. J gave up 0 bases and V 3 bases, and 5 bases lay outside the gene matches. This CDR3 has 16 amino acids. Germline-derived CDR1 and CDR2 are GTSNPN and SVGIG (reference sequence). The CDR3 region has the DNA TGTGCCTGGAGGAAACAGGGGACCTCTGGGGCCAACGTCCTGACTTTC. Protein product: CAWRKQGTSGANVLTF.

The chain combines TRBV6-6 with TRBJ2-7; D may be TRBD2 (6 bases). V lost 6 bases and J lost 3, with 12 bases in between. This CDR3 comprises 13 residues. Germline CDR1 and CDR2: MNHNY and SVGAGI (reference sequence). CDR3 in amino acids: CASRNGGVYEQYF. CDR3 bases: TGTGCCAGCAGAAACGGGGGAGTCTACGAGCAGTACTTC.

The V call is TRBV5-1, the J call TRBJ2-7, with D unresolved. V dropped 0 bases and J dropped 6 bases, with 10 bases sitting between them. Germline loops: CDR1 SGHRS, CDR2 YFSETQ. CDR3 length: 13 residues. The CDR3 sequence: CASSLESPPEQYF. As DNA, the CDR3 is TGCGCCAGCAGCTTGGAAAGCCCGCCCGAGCAGTACTTC.